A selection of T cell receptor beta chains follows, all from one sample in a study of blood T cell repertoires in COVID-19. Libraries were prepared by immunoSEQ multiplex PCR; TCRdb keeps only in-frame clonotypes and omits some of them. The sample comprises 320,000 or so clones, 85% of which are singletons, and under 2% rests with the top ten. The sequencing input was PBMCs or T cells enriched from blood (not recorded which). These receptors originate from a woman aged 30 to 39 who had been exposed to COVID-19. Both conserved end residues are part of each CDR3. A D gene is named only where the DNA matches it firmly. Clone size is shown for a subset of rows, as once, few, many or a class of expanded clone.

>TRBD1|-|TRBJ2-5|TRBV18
TGTGCCAGCTCACTCGGGACAGGGCCCGAAGAGACCCAGTACTTC
CASSLGTGPEETQYF
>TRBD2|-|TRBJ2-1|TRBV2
TGTGCCAGCAGTGAAGCCCCCCCACGGGGGGAGATTGTGCAGTTCTTC
CASSEAPPRGEIVQFF
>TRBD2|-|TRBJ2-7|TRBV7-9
TGTGCCAGCAGCGCTAGGGCTAGCGGCTCCTACGAGCAGTACTTC
CASSARASGSYEQYF
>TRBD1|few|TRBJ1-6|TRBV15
TGTGCCACCAGCAGAGAACTCAACAGGGGAAATTCACCCCTCCACTTT
CATSRELNRGNSPLHF
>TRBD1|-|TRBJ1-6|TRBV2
TGTGCCAGCATAGGGGACAGGGTATCATATTCACCCCTCCACTTT
CASIGDRVSYSPLHF
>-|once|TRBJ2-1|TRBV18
TGTGCCAGCTCACCACTTGAACAGTACTACAATGAGCAGTTCTTC
CASSPLEQYYNEQFF
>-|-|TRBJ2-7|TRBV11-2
TGTGCCAGCAGCCCAAATCTAGCTTTCTACGAGCAGTACTTC
CASSPNLAFYEQYF
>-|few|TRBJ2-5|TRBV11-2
TGTGCCAGCAGCTTAGCTCAGGGTTACTGGGAGACCCAGTACTTC
CASSLAQGYWETQYF
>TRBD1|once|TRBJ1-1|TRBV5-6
TGTGCCAGCAGGCTTGGACAGGGCCTGAACACTGAAGCTTTCTTT
CASRLGQGLNTEAFF
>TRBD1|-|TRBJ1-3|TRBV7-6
TGTGCCAGCAGCTTGGACAGGGGGTCCTCTGGAAACACCATATATTTT
CASSLDRGSSGNTIYF
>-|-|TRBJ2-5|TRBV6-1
TGTGCCAGCAGTGAAAGGGGGTACCAAGAGACCCAGTACTTC
CASSERGYQETQYF
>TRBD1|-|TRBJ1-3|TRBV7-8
TGTGCCGGAAAAACAGGGGGTGGAAACACCATATATTTT
CAGKTGGGNTIYF
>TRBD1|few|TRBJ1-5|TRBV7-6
TGTGCCAGCAACCAGACAGGGGAGGATCAGCCCCAGCATTTT
CASNQTGEDQPQHF
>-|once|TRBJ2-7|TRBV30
TGTGCCTGGAGTCGCAGGTCCACCTACGAGCAGTACTTC
CAWSRRSTYEQYF
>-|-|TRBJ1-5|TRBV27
TGTGCCAGCAGTTCAGGGGTGTTTAATCAGCCCCAGCATTTT
CASSSGVFNQPQHF
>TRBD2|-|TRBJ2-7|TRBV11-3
TGTGCCAGCAGCCTTAGCGGGGAGCAGTACTTC
CASSLSGEQYF
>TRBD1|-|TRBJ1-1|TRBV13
TGTGCCAGCTTTTACAAGGGGGCGAGAGCTTTCTTT
CASFYKGARAFF
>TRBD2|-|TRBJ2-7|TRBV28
TGTGCCAGCACACCTCACCCCGGGACTAGCTCCTACGAGCAGTACTTC
CASTPHPGTSSYEQYF
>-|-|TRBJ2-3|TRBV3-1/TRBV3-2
TGTGCCAGCAGCCAAGCGTCTAGTAGCACAGATACGCAGTATTTT
CASSQASSSTDTQYF
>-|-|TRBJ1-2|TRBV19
TGTGCCAGTAGTATAGTAGGCGGGACCGACACCTTC
CASSIVGGTDTF
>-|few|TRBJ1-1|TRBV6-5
TGTGCCAGCAGGTCTTTTCGGGAGTTTGAAGCTTTCTTT
CASRSFREFEAFF
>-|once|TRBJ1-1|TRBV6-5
TGTGCCAGCACTTCCAATACAGTGAACACTGAAGCTTTCTTT
CASTSNTVNTEAFF
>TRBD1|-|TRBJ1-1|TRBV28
TGTGCCAGCAGCTCCGGGACAGTTGAAGCTTTCTTT
CASSSGTVEAFF
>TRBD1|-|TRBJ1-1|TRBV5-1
TGCGCCAGCAGCGGGACAGGGGCGAACACTGAAGCTTTCTTT
CASSGTGANTEAFF
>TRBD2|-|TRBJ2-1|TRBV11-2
TGTGCCAGCAGCATAGGGACTAGCGGCCATGAGCAGTTCTTC
CASSIGTSGHEQFF
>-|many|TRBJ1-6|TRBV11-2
TGTGCCAGCAGCTACAGTTCACCCCTCCACTTT
CASSYSSPLHF
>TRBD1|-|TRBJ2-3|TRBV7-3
TGTGCCAGCAGTTACAGGGGAAATACGCAGTATTTT
CASSYRGNTQYF
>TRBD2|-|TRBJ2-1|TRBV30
TGTGCCTGGAGAGCTCCGGGACTAGTGCGTCCCAATGAGCAGTTCTTC
CAWRAPGLVRPNEQFF
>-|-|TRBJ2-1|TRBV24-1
TGTGCCACCAGTGTCGGCGGATCCGACAATGAGCAGTTCTTC
CATSVGGSDNEQFF
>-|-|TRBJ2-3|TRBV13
TGTGCCAGCAGCCCCCGGGCTAGCTCAGATACGCAGTATTTT
CASSPRASSDTQYF
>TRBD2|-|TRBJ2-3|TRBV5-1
TGCGCCAGCAGCTTTGGCGGGGGACGCACAGATACGCAGTATTTT
CASSFGGGRTDTQYF